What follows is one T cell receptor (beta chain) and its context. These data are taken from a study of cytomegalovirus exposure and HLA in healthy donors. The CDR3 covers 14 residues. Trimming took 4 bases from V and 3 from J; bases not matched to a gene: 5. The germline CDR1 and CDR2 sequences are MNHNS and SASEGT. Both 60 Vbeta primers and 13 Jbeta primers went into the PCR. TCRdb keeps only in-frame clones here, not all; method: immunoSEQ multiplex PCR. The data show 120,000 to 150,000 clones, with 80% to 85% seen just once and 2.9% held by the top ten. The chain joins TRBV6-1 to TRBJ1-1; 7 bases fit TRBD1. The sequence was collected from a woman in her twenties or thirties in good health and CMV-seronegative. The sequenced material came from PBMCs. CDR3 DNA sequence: TGTGCCAGCAGTGGCAGGGGGAGTTACACTGAAGCTTTCTTT. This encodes CASSGRGSYTEAFF.